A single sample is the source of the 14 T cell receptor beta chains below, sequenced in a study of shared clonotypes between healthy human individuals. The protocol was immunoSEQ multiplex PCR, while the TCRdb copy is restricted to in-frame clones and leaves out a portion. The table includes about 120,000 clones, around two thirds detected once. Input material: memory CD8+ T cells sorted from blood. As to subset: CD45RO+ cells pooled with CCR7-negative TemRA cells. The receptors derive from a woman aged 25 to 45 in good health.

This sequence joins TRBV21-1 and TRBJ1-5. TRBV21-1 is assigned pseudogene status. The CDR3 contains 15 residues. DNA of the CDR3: TGTGCCAGCAGCAAAAGAGTTGAGTCCAATCAGCCCCAGCATTTT. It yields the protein CASSKRVESNQPQHF.

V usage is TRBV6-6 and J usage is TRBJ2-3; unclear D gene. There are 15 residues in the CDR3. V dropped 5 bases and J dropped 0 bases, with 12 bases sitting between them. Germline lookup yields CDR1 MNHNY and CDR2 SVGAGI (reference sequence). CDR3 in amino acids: CASSPRTDSTDTQYF. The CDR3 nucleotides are TGTGCCAGCAGTCCAAGGACGGACAGCACAGATACGCAGTATTTT.

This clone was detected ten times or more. The CDR3 DNA reads as TGTGCCAGCAGCTCCAGACTAGAAGGCTCCTACGAGCAGTACTTC. Protein product: CASSSRLEGSYEQYF. The chain uses TRBV4-2 and TRBJ2-5, with a possible D match to TRBD2 (6 bases). The J call may be mistaken, given a closer DNA end match to TRBJ2-7. The CDR3 is made up of 15 amino acids. Germline assignment: CDR1 LGHNA and CDR2 YNFKEQ.

The CDR3: CASSLLVRSASNTEAFF. The DNA of the CDR3 is TGCGCCAGCAGCTTGCTCGTCAGGTCCGCATCCAACACTGAAGCTTTCTTT. V gene TRBV5-1 combines with J gene TRBJ1-1; D not resolved. CDR3 length: 17 residues. Per the germline V gene, CDR1 is SGHRS and CDR2 is YFSETQ. V lost 1 base, J lost 2 bases, and 18 bases lay in between.

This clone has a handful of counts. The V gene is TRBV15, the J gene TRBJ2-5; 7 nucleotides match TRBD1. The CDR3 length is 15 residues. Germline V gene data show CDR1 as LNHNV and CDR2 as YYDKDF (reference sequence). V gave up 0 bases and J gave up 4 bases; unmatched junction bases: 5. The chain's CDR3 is CATSRDRGGGETQYF. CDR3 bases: TGTGCCACCAGCAGAGACAGAGGGGGCGGAGAGACCCAGTACTTC.

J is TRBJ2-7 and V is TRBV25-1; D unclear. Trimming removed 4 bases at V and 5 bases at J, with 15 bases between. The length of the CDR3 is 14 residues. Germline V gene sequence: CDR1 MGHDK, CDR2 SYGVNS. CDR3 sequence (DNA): TGTGCCAGCAGTGTCTATCGAGATGGCGACGAGCAGTACTTC. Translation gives CASSVYRDGDEQYF.

CDR3 sequence (DNA): TGTGCCAGCAGTGAAGAGGTGGTCAGGGCGGGAGGAAATGAGCAGTTCTTC. It is translated as CASSEEVVRAGGNEQFF. This chain uses TRBV2 with TRBJ2-1; 8 nucleotides agree with TRBD2. The V gene's germline CDR1 is SNHLY and CDR2 FYNNEI. The CDR3 contains 17 residues. The V gene end was trimmed by 1 base and the J gene end by 7 bases; junction bases not matched to a gene: 12. The full variable domain, its missing parts supplied by reference TRBV2 and TRBJ2-1, is EPEVTQTPSHQVTQMGQEVILRCVPISNHLYFYWYRQILGQKVEFLVSFYNNEISEKSEIFDDQFSVERPDGSNFTLKIRSTKLEDSAMYFCASSEEVVRAGGNEQFFGPGTRLTVL.

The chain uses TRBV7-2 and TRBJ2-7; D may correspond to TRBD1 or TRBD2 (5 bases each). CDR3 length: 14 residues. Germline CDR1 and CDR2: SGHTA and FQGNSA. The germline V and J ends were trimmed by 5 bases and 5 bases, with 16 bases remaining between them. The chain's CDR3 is CASSRGGWGNEQYF. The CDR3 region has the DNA TGTGCCAGCAGCAGGGGCGGGTGGGGGAACGAGCAGTACTTC.

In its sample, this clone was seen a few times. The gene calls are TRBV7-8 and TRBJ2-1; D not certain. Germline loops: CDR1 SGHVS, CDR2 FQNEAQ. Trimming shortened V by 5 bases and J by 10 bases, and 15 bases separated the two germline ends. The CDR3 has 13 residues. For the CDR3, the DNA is TGTGCCAGCAGCCTCATGTGGCGATCAGAGCAGTTCTTC. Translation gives CASSLMWRSEQFF.

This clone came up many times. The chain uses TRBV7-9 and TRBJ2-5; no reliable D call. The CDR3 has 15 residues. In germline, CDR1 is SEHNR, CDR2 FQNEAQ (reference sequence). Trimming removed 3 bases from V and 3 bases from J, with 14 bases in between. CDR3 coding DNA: TGTGCCAGCAGCTTTGGTGTAATAGCAGAAGAGACCCAGTACTTC. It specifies CASSFGVIAEETQYF.

CDR3 bases: TGTGCCAGCAGTCAAGGGGTTTTGCAAGAGACCCAGTACTTC. Encoded protein: CASSQGVLQETQYF. This chain connects TRBV6-1 to TRBJ2-5; a possible D gene is TRBD1 (5 bases). Germline assignment: CDR1 MNHNS and CDR2 SASEGT. Trimming left V 5 bases short and J 2 bases short, with 12 bases between. The CDR3 is 14 residues long.

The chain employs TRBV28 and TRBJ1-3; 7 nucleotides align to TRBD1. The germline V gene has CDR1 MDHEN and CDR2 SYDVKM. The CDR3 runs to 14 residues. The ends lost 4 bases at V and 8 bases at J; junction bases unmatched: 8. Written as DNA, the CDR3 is TGTGCCAGCAGTTACCACAGGACAGGTTACACCATATATTTT. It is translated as CASSYHRTGYTIYF.

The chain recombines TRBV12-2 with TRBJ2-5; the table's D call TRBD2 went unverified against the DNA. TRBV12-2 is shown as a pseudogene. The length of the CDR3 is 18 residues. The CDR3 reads CASRSWPVRGRTQETQYF. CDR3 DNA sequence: TGTGCAAGTCGCTCCTGGCCGGTAAGAGGGAGGACCCAAGAGACCCAGTACTTC.

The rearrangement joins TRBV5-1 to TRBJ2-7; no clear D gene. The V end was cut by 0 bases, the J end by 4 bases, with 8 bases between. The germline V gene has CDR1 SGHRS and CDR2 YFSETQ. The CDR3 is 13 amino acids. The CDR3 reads CASSLGTGYEQYF. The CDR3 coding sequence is TGCGCCAGCAGCTTGGGGACCGGGTACGAGCAGTACTTC.